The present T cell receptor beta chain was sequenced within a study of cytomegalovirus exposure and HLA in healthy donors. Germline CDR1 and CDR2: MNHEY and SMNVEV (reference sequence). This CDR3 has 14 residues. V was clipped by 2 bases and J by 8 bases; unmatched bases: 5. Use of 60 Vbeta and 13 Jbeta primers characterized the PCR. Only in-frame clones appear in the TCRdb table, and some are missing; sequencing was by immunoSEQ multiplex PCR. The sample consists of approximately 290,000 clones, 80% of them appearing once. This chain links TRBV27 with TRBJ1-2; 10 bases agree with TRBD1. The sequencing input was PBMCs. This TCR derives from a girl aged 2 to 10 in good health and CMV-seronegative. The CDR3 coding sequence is TGTGCCAGCAGTTTACGACAGGGGGCATTAGGCTACACCTTC. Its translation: CASSLRQGALGYTF.